The sample holds a few counts of the clone carrying this T cell receptor beta chain. Its antigen is unknown. Libraries were prepared by immunoSEQ multiplex PCR; TCRdb keeps only in-frame clonotypes and omits some of them. Of about 25,000 clones in the sample, roughly 70% were seen once. The data belong to a study of a mutant IDH1 vaccine in newly diagnosed glioma. Study details: Eight vaccine doses were administered to patients at weeks 1, 3, 5, 7, 11, 15, 19 and 23. Vaccine dosing followed radiotherapy by 4-6 weeks, or accompanied temozolomide cycles. Beforehand, treatment had been radiotherapy, temozolomide, or both; the majority received both.

V was shortened by 6 bases and J by 3 bases, with 14 bases between the two germline ends. The CDR3 consists of 14 residues. Germline-derived CDR1 and CDR2 are MNHNY and SVGAGI (reference sequence). Described time point: week 11, during vaccination. In the vaccine, a single dose held 300 ug of the mutant IDH1 20-mer peptide, along with topical imiquimod. The rearrangement joins TRBV6-6 to TRBJ1-1; tentatively, D is TRBD1 (6 bases). The receptor's source is a man between 18 and 35 years old with glioma. Some clones in this sample may be carry-over from other donors' samples. This specimen was peripheral blood mononuclear cells (PBMCs), taken from a glioma patient whose treatment included an IDH1 peptide vaccine. DNA of the CDR3: TGTGCCAGCAGGAGGAAACAGGGATACACTGAAGCTTTCTTT. Encoded protein: CASRRKQGYTEAFF.